This TCR beta chain was identified in a study of breast tumors, draining lymph nodes, adjacent tissues. Study observations and caveats: Tumor repertoires ranked between lymph nodes and nontumor tissue in diversity, with V and J gene preferences.

Samples came from axillary lymph nodes draining the breast cancer. Between the trimmed V and J ends, which lost 6 bases and 6 bases, there was a span of 18 bases. The CDR3 is 14 amino acids. Germline CDR1 is MNHNY and CDR2 is SVGAGI (reference sequence). One entry per CDR3 protein results from TCRdb running MiXCR on the multiplex PCR reads. The sample lists tens of thousands of distinct CDR3 sequences, about 21% occurring once. This clonotype was recorded at least ten times. What it binds is not known. The chain employs TRBV6-6 and TRBJ2-7; D perhaps matches TRBD1 (6 bases). This TCR came from a female donor with breast cancer. Some clones in this sample may be carry-over from other donors' samples. The specimen sequenced was axillary lymph node tissue. CDR3 sequence reads: CASSPLGAWREQYF. The CDR3 DNA is TGTGCCAGCAGCCCTCTGGGGGCCTGGCGCGAGCAGTACTTC.